The sequence of this T cell receptor beta chain was determined in a study of cytomegalovirus exposure and HLA in healthy donors (dated by TCRdb to the late 2010s). About the full investigation: In an earlier analysis of about 560 of the donors, 250 to 300 Gb of sequence data and 90 million to 120 million unique TCR beta sequences from roughly 200 million T cells were reported. Typing coverage varied by locus: roughly 629-630 donors for A, B, C, DRB1 and DQB1; under 550 for DQA1; around 570 for DPA1; 450 to 480 for DPB1. The study aimed to test whether signatures of past pathogen exposure could be identified by cataloging public T cell receptors. HLA typing covered class I and class II loci at four-digit resolution. Among roughly 370 genotyped donors of the cohort, an average of about 240,000 unique TCR beta nucleotide sequences were sequenced per donor, approximately 20% of them non-productive. Because of strong linkage in the cohort, roughly five DR-DQ haplotypes were treated as single units for association and clustering. A later analysis re-examined previously published TCR beta repertoires from around 670 donors and added high-resolution HLA genotyping to investigate patterns of TCR occurrence. In a later genetic analysis, genome-wide SNP genotypes for about 65% of the roughly 670 donors were used, and that subset was treated as a discovery cohort. In an earlier analysis of more than 550 of the donors, high-throughput TCR beta sequencing was used to judge whether each TCR beta V gene segment behaved as functional or pseudogenic. An early release that covered approximately 600 HLA-typed donors contained approximately 300 gigabases of sequencing data and 70 million to 100 million unique TCR sequences. Using immunosequencing, the study profiled T cell repertoires from 550 to 750 subjects and related those repertoires to cytomegalovirus serostatus. Among the approximately 420 genotyped donors, approximately 82% belonged to the genetic ancestry cluster associated with self-reported Caucasian donors. All discovery cohort repertoires had been generated using a single sequencing platform. The later analysis used no new phenotypic data to find candidate immune exposures, relying instead on TCR beta sequences and their occurrence across donors. To predict cytomegalovirus infection status, the study combined high-throughput TCR immunosequencing, statistical association of individual TCRs with disease status, and machine learning. Donor age, sex, ethnicity and CMV serostatus were compiled alongside the repertoire data. In addition to the first cohort of roughly 700 subjects, a separate validation cohort of 120 different subjects was used.

Overall study results and their limits: In both the original and validation cohorts, the classifier was reported to diagnose cytomegalovirus status with high specificity and sensitivity. A later analysis reported that several top co-occurrence clusters appeared linked to parvovirus B19, influenza, CMV and Epstein-Barr virus. About 17 rarely observed V segments, including chromosome 9 orphons, were excluded from the earlier analysis of several hundred of the donors because counts were too low. According to the authors, the approach could potentially be generalized to other disease states and immunological phenotypes. The sequencing pipeline was judged likely to have produced a cluster of highly shared sequence variants as a technical artifact. While some public TCRs were present in many individuals, most TCR sequences turned up only very rarely across donors. According to a later genetic analysis, donors in an Asian-associated ancestry cluster had fewer N-insertions in productive TCRs than the approximately 650-donor mean. In an earlier analysis of 450 to 750 of the donors, most TCR beta V segments appeared in productive rearrangements about 87% or about 30% of the time, broadly matching IMGT annotations. A later analysis associated roughly 17,000 TCR beta sequences with specific HLA alleles at a false discovery rate of 0.05. A later analysis found that HLA-associated TCR beta chains were more clonally expanded and had lower generation probabilities than equally common non-associated chains. In a later analysis, most CMV-associated TCR beta chains were found to appear HLA-restricted, with HLA associations seemingly driven largely by CMV exposure. In a later genetic analysis, a missense DCLRE1C variant was associated with V-gene and J-gene trimming of TCR beta chains, and the association was replicated in an independent cohort. Linkage disequilibrium might explain the correlated functional status among segregating V segments, but an unknown experimental factor could not be ruled out. Because HLA typing was missing for some donors at each locus, association tests included only the typed subset. Assigning TCR associations to individual alleles was difficult when HLA alleles, especially DR and DQ, strongly co-occurred. A later analysis found that TCR association rates varied across HLA loci, with DRB1 alleles showing the most associated TCRs and HLA-C alleles the fewest. In vitro tests confirmed that a few of the cytomegalovirus-associated TCR beta chains recognize cytomegalovirus antigens. Sequencing depth was assumed to be roughly uniform across donors in the presence/absence analyses, though that assumption may not hold. Only TCR beta chains were sequenced in this cohort, and the absence of alpha or paired-chain data limited detectable features. Some IMGT-functional V segments, including TRBV6-2 and TRBV6-3, could not be told apart with the 87-base-pair reads, so those segments were excluded. A further reported finding was that TCR beta sequences accurately predicted the HLA-A and HLA-B alleles for most subjects in the first cohort. Immune exposure information for the cohort was limited to CMV serostatus. A total of 150 or so TCR beta chains were listed by the study as associated with cytomegalovirus.

Concerning this clone: Its specific antigen is unknown.

In total, 600 or so healthy bone marrow donors made up the cohort. Cohort members were all nominally healthy when sampled, although unrecorded immune exposures were likely present. The donor was CMV seropositive and was included in the group of about 290 seropositive cohort members. Every donor gave a peripheral blood sample, and the peripheral blood mononuclear cells from that sample were used for TCR beta sequencing. Genomic DNA extraction from the blood cell samples was performed with the Qiagen DNeasy Blood Extraction Kit. The germline V gene specifies MNHEY as CDR1 and SVGAGI as CDR2. Spanning cysteine to phenylalanine, the CDR3 consists of 12 amino acids. Just CDR3 DNA is preserved here, 36 bases in frame from base 1. Trimming leaves V shorter by 9 bases and J shorter by 4 bases, with the junction holding 5 bases beyond the gene matches. Library creation used the immunoSEQ multiplex PCR assay. For the multiplex PCR, a mixture combining 60 forward primers for TCR Vbeta segments and 13 reverse primers for TCR Jbeta segments was used. A multiplex PCR assay on genomic DNA amplified the CDR3 region of rearranged TCR beta genes. The amplified TCR beta libraries were sequenced on the Illumina HiSeq System as 87-base-pair reads. The paper's processing steps were these. In a later analysis, tens of millions of unique TCR beta chains were counted across the 650 to 700 repertoires, and some 10 million of these chains were shared by at least two donors. Raw reads were error-corrected and collapsed into unique sequences with a nearest-neighbor algorithm that merged closely related sequences to remove PCR and sequencing errors. CDR3 sequences were aligned to IMGT reference sequences to assign V, D and J gene segments. For a sequence to be retained, a match of at least six nucleotides to both a V gene segment and a J gene segment was required. Rearrangements were classified as productive when the CDR3 lacked stop codons and remained in frame with V and J, and all other rearrangements were classified as non-productive. CDR3 was defined according to IMGT convention as the region running from the second conserved V-encoded cysteine to the conserved J-encoded phenylalanine. The earlier analysis of around 640 of the donors excluded sequences that lacked an unambiguous match to a single V gene segment. In an earlier analysis of almost 600 of the donors, a V segment was called functional when productive rearrangements were above 56.7%, and segregating when the standard deviation between donors exceeded 5%. A statistical classification framework was developed to diagnose cytomegalovirus status using the catalog of TCR beta chain sequences. A later analysis assigned V and J genes by comparing TCR nucleotide sequences with IMGT/GENE-DB human TR gene sequences. Using the TCRdist pipeline, a later analysis assigned CDR3 sequences along with most-parsimonious VDJ recombination scenarios. In a later analysis, each TCR beta chain was defined by its CDR3 amino acid sequence together with its V-gene family, and reads lacking a unique V-gene family were excluded. A later analysis removed 550 to 650 highly shared, low-generation-probability nucleotide sequences to deal with suspected cross-contamination and a sequencing artifact. A later analysis calculated a clonal expansion index for each public chain from normalized within-repertoire ranks of inferred template counts. In a later analysis, generation probabilities were computed using a VDJ recombination model fitted to out-of-frame rearrangements, and the results were checked against IGoR. A later analysis scored TCR-TCR, TCR-HLA and TCR-CMV co-occurrence with hypergeometric tests, applying a repertoire-size bias correction to TCR pairs. False discovery rates were estimated in a later analysis by permuting HLA or CMV assignments 20 times. A later analysis grouped co-occurring TCRs with DBSCAN, adding TCRdist sequence similarity when clustering within HLA-allele-positive subsets. Repertoires with fewer than 30,000 or more than 120,000 public chains, plus five repertoires with anomalous nucleotide sharing, were excluded from co-occurrence clustering. TCRdb provides this immuneACCESS table in a form limited to in-frame rearrangements. Some clones are lacking; in checked studies, under half of them reflect an unresolved V gene, and why the rest are absent is not known. Clone size and V and J calls were adopted from that table, with D and trimming inferred from the DNA. The table held for this sample gives tens of thousands of clones. The ten largest clones add up to 15% of the sample.

The source is a man aged 50-60 years in good health and CMV-seropositive. This receptor chain uses TRBV6-5 and TRBJ1-1; the junction holds 7 bases that match TRBD1. The sample was PBMCs. Here is the DNA: TGTGCCAGGCTGACAGGGAGCACTGAAGCTTTCTTT. This yields the protein CARLTGSTEAFF.